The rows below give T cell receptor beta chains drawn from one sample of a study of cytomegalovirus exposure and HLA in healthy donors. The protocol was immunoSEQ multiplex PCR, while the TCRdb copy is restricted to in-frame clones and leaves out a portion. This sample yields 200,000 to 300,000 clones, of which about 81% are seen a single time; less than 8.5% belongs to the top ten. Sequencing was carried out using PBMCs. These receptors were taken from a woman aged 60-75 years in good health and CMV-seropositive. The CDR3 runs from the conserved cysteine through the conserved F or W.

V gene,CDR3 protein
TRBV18,CASSRAGGVYNEQFF
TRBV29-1,CSVEPELGTDTQYF
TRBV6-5,CASIDGGEQYF
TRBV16,CASSQSWGDQYF
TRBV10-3,CASRQMNTEAFF
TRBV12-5,CASGLYRGPVNEQFF
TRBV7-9,CASSLARAITDTQYF
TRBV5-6,CASSLGPGTGTDTQYF
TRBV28,CASSYRGTYNEQFF
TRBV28,CASSGQRGFGNQPQHF
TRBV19,CASSISRAVYEQYF
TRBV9,CASSRQGRLTGNTIYF
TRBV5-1,CASSLEGGGNQPQHF
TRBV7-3,CASSLRARGTSGLNEQFF
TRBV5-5,CASSLTGRNQPQHF
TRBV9,CASSVDTGGVSYEQYF
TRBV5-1,CASRRGVATNEKLFF
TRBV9,CASSASTSYNEQFF
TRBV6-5,CASSRPGLAGPEQYF
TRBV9,CASSVAGQGNYGYTF
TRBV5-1,CASSYAGTGPQETQYF
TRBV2,CASSEGGYGYTF
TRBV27,CASRSGTGTSGSYEQYF
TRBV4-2,CASSQGSSGGYEQYF
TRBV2,CASTPDLAGTGELFF
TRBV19,CASSIGDRGSGANVLTF
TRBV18,CASSPPGHSGGTDTQYF
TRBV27,CASRRTGGTEAFF
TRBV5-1,CASSPRNSGETQYF
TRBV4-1,CASSQDRDRQETQYF
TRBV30,CAWSNRDRGNYGYTF
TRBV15,CATSRVRQTNEKLFF
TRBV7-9,CASSLGPGGGSYNEQFF
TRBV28,CATILSGSFAYEQYF
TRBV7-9,CSSSLSTSGSETQYF
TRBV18,CASSRRAGAGYNEQFF
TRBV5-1,CASSLGRGGQETQYF
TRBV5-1,CASSAPQGATEAFF
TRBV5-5,CASSRGQATATNEKLFF
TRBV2,CASSFSHEQYF
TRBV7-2,CASSLLGTHRPYEQYF